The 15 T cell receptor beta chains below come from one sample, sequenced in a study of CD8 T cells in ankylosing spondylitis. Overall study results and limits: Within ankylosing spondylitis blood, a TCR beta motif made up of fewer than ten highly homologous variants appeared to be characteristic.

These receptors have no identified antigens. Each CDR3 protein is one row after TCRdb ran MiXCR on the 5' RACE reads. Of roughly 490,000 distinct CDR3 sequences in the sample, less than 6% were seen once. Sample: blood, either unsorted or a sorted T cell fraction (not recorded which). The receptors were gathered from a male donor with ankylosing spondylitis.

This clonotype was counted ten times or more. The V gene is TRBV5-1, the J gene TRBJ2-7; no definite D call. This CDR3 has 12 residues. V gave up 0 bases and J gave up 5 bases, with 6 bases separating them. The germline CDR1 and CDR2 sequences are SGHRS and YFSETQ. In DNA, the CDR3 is TGCGCCAGCAGCTTGGACTTGGACGAGCAGTACTTC. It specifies CASSLDLDEQYF.

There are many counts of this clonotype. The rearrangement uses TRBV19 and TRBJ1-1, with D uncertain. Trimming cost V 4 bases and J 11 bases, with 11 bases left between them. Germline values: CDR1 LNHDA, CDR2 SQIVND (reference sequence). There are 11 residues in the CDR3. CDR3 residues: CASSRLDAAFF. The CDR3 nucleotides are TGTGCCAGTAGTAGGCTGGACGCGGCTTTCTTT.

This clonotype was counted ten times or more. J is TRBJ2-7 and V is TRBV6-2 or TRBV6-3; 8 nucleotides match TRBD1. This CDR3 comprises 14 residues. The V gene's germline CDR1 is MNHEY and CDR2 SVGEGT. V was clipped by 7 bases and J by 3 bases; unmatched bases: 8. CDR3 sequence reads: CASTGTGNVYEQYF. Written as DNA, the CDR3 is TGTGCCAGCACCGGGACAGGAAACGTCTACGAGCAGTACTTC.

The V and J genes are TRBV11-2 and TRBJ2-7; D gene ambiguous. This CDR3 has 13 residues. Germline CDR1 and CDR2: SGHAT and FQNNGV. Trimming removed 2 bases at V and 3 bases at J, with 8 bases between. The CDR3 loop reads CASSLTWNYEQYF. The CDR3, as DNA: TGTGCCAGCAGCTTAACCTGGAACTACGAGCAGTACTTC.

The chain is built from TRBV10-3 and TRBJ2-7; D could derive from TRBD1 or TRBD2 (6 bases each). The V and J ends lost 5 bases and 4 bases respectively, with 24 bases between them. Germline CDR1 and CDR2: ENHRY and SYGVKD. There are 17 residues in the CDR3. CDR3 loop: CAISPKSQAGQGYEQYF. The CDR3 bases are TGTGCCATCAGTCCAAAATCCCAGGCGGGGCAGGGGTACGAGCAGTACTTC.

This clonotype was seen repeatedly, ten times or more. The CDR3 region has the DNA TGTGCCAGCACTCGTGGGACGGGTTCACCCCTCCACTTT. This codes for CASTRGTGSPLHF. V usage is TRBV6-2 or TRBV6-3 and J usage is TRBJ1-6; D perhaps matches TRBD1 (5 bases). The V gene's germline CDR1 is MNHEY and CDR2 SVGEGT. The CDR3 totals 13 residues. Trimming took 7 bases from V and 9 from J, leaving 13 bases between them.

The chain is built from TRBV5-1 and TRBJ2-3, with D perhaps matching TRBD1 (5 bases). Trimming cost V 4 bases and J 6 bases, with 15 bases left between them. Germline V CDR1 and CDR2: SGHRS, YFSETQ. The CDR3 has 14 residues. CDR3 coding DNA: TGCGCCAGCAGCCCAATGGGGCCTCCGGATACGCAGTATTTT. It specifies CASSPMGPPDTQYF. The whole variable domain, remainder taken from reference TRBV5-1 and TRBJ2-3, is KAGVTQTPRYLIKTRGQQVTLSCSPISGHRSVSWYQQTPGQGLQFLFEYFSETQRNKGNFPGRFSGRQFSNSRSEMNVSTLELGDSALYLCASSPMGPPDTQYFGPGTRLTVL.

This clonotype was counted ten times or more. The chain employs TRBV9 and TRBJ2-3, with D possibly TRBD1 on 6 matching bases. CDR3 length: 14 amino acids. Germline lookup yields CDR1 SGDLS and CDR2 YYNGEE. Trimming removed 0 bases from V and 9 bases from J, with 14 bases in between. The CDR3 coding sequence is TGTGCCAGCAGCGTAGGCCAGGGGATTGGCACGCAGTATTTT. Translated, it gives CASSVGQGIGTQYF.

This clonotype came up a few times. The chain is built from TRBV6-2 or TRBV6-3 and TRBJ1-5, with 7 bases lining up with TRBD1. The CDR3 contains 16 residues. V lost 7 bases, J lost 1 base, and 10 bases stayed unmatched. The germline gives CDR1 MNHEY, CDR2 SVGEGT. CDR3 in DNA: TGTGCCAGCACTGACCACAGGGGAATGAGCAATCAGCCCCAGCATTTT. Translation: CASTDHRGMSNQPQHF.

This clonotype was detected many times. The CDR3 sequence is CASSSRDRVGSGELFF. The CDR3 bases are TGTGCCAGCAGTTCTCGGGACAGGGTAGGATCCGGGGAGCTGTTTTTT. V usage is TRBV27 and J usage is TRBJ2-2, with 9 bases aligning to TRBD1. Germline values: CDR1 MNHEY, CDR2 SMNVEV (reference sequence). V dropped 4 bases and J dropped 6; count of bases not matched to a gene: 9. The CDR3 runs 16 residues.

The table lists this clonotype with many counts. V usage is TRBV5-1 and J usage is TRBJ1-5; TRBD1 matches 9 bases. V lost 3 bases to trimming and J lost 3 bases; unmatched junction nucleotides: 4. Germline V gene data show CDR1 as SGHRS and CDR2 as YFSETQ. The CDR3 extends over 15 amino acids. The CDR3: CASSWGDRDNQPQHF. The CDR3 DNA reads TGCGCCAGCAGCTGGGGGGACAGGGACAATCAGCCCCAGCATTTT.

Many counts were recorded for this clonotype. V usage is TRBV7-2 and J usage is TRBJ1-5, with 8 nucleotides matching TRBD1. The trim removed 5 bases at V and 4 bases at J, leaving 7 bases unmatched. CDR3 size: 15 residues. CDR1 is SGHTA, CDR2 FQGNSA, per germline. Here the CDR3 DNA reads TGTGCCAGCAGCCTCCGGACAGGGAGGAATCAGCCCCAGCATTTT. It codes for CASSLRTGRNQPQHF.

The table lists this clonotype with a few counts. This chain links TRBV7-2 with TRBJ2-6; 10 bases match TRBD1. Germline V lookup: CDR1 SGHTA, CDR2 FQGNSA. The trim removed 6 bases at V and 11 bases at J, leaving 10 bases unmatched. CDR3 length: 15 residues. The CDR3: CASSRTGQGSYVLTF. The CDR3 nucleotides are TGTGCCAGCAGTAGAACGGGACAGGGGTCATACGTCCTGACTTTC.

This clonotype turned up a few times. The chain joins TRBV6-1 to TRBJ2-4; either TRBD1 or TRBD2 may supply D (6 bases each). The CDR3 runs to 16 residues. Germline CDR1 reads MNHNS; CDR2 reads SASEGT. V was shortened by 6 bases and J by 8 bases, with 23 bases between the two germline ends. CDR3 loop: CASSPFTPGERDIQYF. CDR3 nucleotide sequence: TGTGCCAGCAGCCCTTTCACTCCAGGGGAGCGGGACATTCAGTACTTC.

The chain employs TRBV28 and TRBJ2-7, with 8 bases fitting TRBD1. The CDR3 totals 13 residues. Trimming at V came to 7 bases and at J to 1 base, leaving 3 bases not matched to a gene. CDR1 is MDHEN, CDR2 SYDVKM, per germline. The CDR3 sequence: CASKDRASYEQYF. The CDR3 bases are TGTGCCAGCAAGGACAGGGCTTCCTACGAGCAGTACTTC.